The clone carrying this T cell receptor (beta chain) was picked up one time. Antigen specificity is unknown. This record belongs to a study of T cell responses to AZD1222 COVID-19 vaccine. As for the study in general: Combined were second doses at about 4 or about 12 weeks. General study findings and limits: Spike-wide coverage was observed for vaccine-associated CD4 TCRs, with dominant responses at 160-218 and 743-854. Clonal diversity may have been underestimated in mostly white British donors. At study baseline, merely about 6 AZD1222 recipients were seropositive.

CDR1 is SEHNR and CDR2 is FQNEAQ in the germline V gene (reference sequence). The CDR3 runs 17 residues. The ends lost 4 bases at V and 0 bases at J; junction bases unmatched: 8. TCRdb's table, derived via immunoSEQ multiplex PCR, lists solely in-frame clones and lacks some. This table has 140,000 to 150,000 clones, approximately 94% appearing once. The sequence came from an adult in good health. The sequenced sample was peripheral blood, obtained on day 0 of AZD1222 vaccination. The chain has TRBV7-9 and TRBJ1-3; TRBD1 agrees at 8 bases. In DNA form, the CDR3 reads TGTGCCAGCAGCTCCGGACAGGGAACCGCCTCTGGAAACACCATATATTTT. It specifies CASSSGQGTASGNTIYF.